Below, 28 T cell receptor beta chains from the same sample are listed, as sequenced in a study of shared clonotypes between healthy human individuals. The table came from immunoSEQ multiplex PCR; TCRdb's copy has only in-frame clones and leaves some out. This sample has roughly 1.4 million clones; about 98.5% occur once, and the top ten carry about 0.34%. The sample was naive CD4+ T cells sorted from blood. The subset denotes: CD45RA+ positively selected. The source is a man aged 25 to 45 in good health.

The rearrangement joins TRBV7-2 to TRBJ2-1; D is uncertain. Germline assignment: CDR1 SGHTA and CDR2 FQGNSA. The V gene lost 7 bases and the J gene lost 0 bases, with 10 bases spanning the gap. The CDR3 runs to 14 residues. CDR3 in DNA: TGTGCCAGCAACCGGCCGAGCTCCTACAATGAGCAGTTCTTC. The encoded protein is CASNRPSSYNEQFF.

Comment on this clone: Other DNA sequences in the same sample also yield this CDR3. The chain joins TRBV29-1 to TRBJ1-1; D gene unclear. The CDR3 extends over 8 amino acids. The V end was cut by 3 bases, the J end by 11 bases, with 4 bases between. Germline CDR1 reads SQVTM; CDR2 reads ANQGSEA. The CDR3 coding sequence is TGCAGCGTTGACGGGGCTTTCTTT. It yields the protein CSVDGAFF.

The chain uses TRBV5-5 and TRBJ1-2; D uncertain. From germline, CDR1 is SGHKS and CDR2 YYEKEE (reference sequence). The CDR3 has 12 residues. V lost 5 bases, J lost 3 bases, and 8 bases lay in between. The CDR3 nucleotides read TGTGCCAGCAGTAGGGATCACTATGGCTACACCTTC. Translated, it gives CASSRDHYGYTF.

V and J are TRBV7-6 and TRBJ1-5; the D gene is possibly TRBD1 (5 bases). Trimming shortened V by 2 bases and J by 7 bases, and 15 bases separated the two germline ends. The CDR3 totals 15 residues. Per germline, CDR1 SGHVS and CDR2 FNYEAQ. CDR3 sequence: CASSLTGGEMQPQHF. The CDR3 DNA follows: TGTGCCAGCAGCTTAACTGGGGGAGAAATGCAGCCCCAGCATTTT.

The DNA for the CDR3 is TGTGCCAGCTCGCGCCGCGGGGGGGACTCCTACAATGAGCAGTTCTTC. It translates to CASSRRGGDSYNEQFF. The gene calls are TRBV18 and TRBJ2-1, with 9 positions matching TRBD2. V was pared by 6 bases and J by 0 bases, with 6 bases of the junction left unmatched. Germline V gene sequence: CDR1 KGHSH, CDR2 LQKENI. CDR3 length: 16 residues.

Concerning this clone itself: Distinct nucleotide sequences in the sample also encode this CDR3. The chain is built from TRBV25-1 and TRBJ1-5; 7 nucleotides match TRBD1. The CDR3 contains 13 residues. Germline CDR1 reads MGHDK; CDR2 reads SYGVNS. After removal of 4 bases from V and 4 bases from J, the junction contained 1 base not matched to a gene. The chain's CDR3 is CASSVTGNQPQHF. The DNA of the CDR3 is TGTGCCAGCAGTGTGACAGGGAATCAGCCCCAGCATTTT.

The chain employs TRBV6-5 and TRBJ1-2, with D unresolved. The CDR3 covers 16 residues. The V and J ends lost 2 bases and 5 bases respectively, with 18 bases between them. From germline, CDR1 is MNHEY and CDR2 SVGAGI. The CDR3 nucleotides are TGTGCCAGCAGTTACAATGGTGCGACATTAGGGTATGGCTACACCTTC. Protein product: CASSYNGATLGYGYTF.

As DNA, the CDR3 is TGTGCCAGCAGCTTAGTAGGGGTTGCAGATACGCAGTATTTT. Its translation: CASSLVGVADTQYF. V and J are TRBV11-2 and TRBJ2-3; the D gene is possibly TRBD1 (5 bases). V was cut by 1 base and J by 4 bases, with 9 bases left in between. Germline CDR1 SGHAT, CDR2 FQNNGV. The CDR3 is 14 amino acids. Drawing the rest from reference TRBV11-2 and TRBJ2-3, the complete variable domain is EAGVAQSPRYKIIEKRQSVAFWCNPISGHATLYWYQQILGQGPKLLIQFQNNGVVDDSQLPKDRFSAERLKGVDSTLKIQPAKLEDSAVYLCASSLVGVADTQYFGPGTRLTVL.

The rearrangement uses TRBV14 and TRBJ2-1; D is perhaps TRBD2 (6 bases). CDR3 length equals 13 residues. Germline values: CDR1 SGHDN, CDR2 FVKESK. Trimming left V 8 bases short and J 12 bases short, with 20 bases between. The DNA for the CDR3 is TGTGCCAGCGGCACACAAACGACTAGTCTGCAGTTCTTC. Protein product: CASGTQTTSLQFF.

This clone has only one observation. This sequence joins TRBV7-9 and TRBJ2-7; TRBD2 matches at 12 bases. CDR3 size: 14 residues. Germline CDR1 and CDR2: SEHNR and FQNEAQ (reference sequence). The V gene end was trimmed by 3 bases and the J gene end by 5 bases; junction bases not matched to a gene: 2. The CDR3 loop is CASSFRLAGDEQYF. Written as DNA, the CDR3 is TGTGCCAGCAGCTTCAGACTAGCGGGAGACGAGCAGTACTTC. The whole variable domain, filled in from reference TRBV7-9 and TRBJ2-7, reads DTGVSQNPRHKITKRGQNVTFRCDPISEHNRLYWYRQTLGQGPEFLTYFQNEAQLEKSRLLSDRFSAERPKGSFSTLEIQRTEQGDSAMYLCASSFRLAGDEQYFGPGTRLTVT.

The gene calls are TRBV7-9 and TRBJ1-2, with 8 bases that match TRBD1. This CDR3 is built from 18 residues. CDR1 is SEHNR and CDR2 is FQNEAQ in the germline V gene (reference sequence). J gave up 2 bases and V 10 bases, and 21 bases lay outside the gene matches. Written as DNA, the CDR3 is TGTGCCATTCGACGACTTACCGGGACAGGCCGCGTGAACTATGGCTACACCTTC. Translation: CAIRRLTGTGRVNYGYTF. Variable domain in full (rest from reference TRBV7-9 and TRBJ1-2): DTGVSQNPRHKITKRGQNVTFRCDPISEHNRLYWYRQTLGQGPEFLTYFQNEAQLEKSRLLSDRFSAERPKGSFSTLEIQRTEQGDSAMYLCAIRRLTGTGRVNYGYTFGSGTRLTVV.

The chain recombines TRBV7-2 with TRBJ2-3, with 7 bases identical to TRBD2. CDR1 SGHTA and CDR2 FQGNSA come from the germline V gene. This CDR3 is built from 14 residues. With 3 bases clipped from V and 4 bases from J, the junction kept 4 bases outside the gene matches. This CDR3 is CASSLGRAADTQYF. CDR3 DNA: TGTGCCAGCAGCTTGGGGAGGGCGGCAGATACGCAGTATTTT.

Comments on this clone: The identical CDR3 is also encoded by other nucleotide sequences in the sample. The chain joins TRBV6-5 to TRBJ2-7; TRBD1 or TRBD2 may be the D gene (7 bases each). There are 13 residues in the CDR3. The V gene's germline CDR1 is MNHEY and CDR2 SVGAGI. V was pared by 5 bases and J by 4 bases, with 12 bases between. CDR3 in DNA: TGTGCCAGCAGTCAGGGGGGGTTTTACGAGCAGTACTTC. It yields the protein CASSQGGFYEQYF.

The chain combines TRBV6-5 with TRBJ2-1, with 11 bases matching TRBD1. The V segment lost 10 bases and the J segment 2 bases; nucleotides outside the gene matches: 7. CDR1 is MNHEY and CDR2 is SVGAGI in the germline V gene. This CDR3 spans 15 amino acids. The CDR3 DNA follows: TGTGCCACCCGTCGGACAGGGGGCGCCTACAATGAGCAGTTCTTC. It yields the protein CATRRTGGAYNEQFF.

The J gene is TRBJ1-2, the V gene TRBV6-6, with 7 positions matching TRBD1. CDR1 is MNHNY, CDR2 SVGAGI, per germline (reference sequence). After removal of 2 bases from V and 6 bases from J, the junction contained 6 bases not matched to a gene. This CDR3 has 14 residues. The CDR3 DNA follows: TGTGCCAGCAGTTACAGGGACAGCGGCAATGGCTACACCTTC. Encoded protein: CASSYRDSGNGYTF.

A remark on this clone: Within the sample, other DNA sequences also encode this same CDR3. This chain connects TRBV19 to TRBJ2-5; the D is unclear. The CDR3 runs to 12 residues. In germline, CDR1 is LNHDA, CDR2 SQIVND (reference sequence). V was shortened by 4 bases and J by 1 base, with 4 bases between the two germline ends. In DNA, the CDR3 is TGTGCCAGTAGTAGGGGCCAAGAGACCCAGTACTTC. It encodes CASSRGQETQYF.

The rearrangement joins TRBV5-5 to TRBJ1-2; D is ambiguous. Between the trimmed V and J ends, which lost 3 bases and 14 bases, there was a span of 23 bases. The germline V gene has CDR1 SGHKS and CDR2 YYEKEE (reference sequence). CDR3 size: 14 residues. In nucleotides, the CDR3 is TGTGCCAGCAGCTCTACGACAACAATCCTGAGTCGTACCTTC. Protein product: CASSSTTTILSRTF. Combining the CDR3 with reference TRBV5-5 and TRBJ1-2 gives the whole variable domain DAGVTQSPTHLIKTRGQQVTLRCSPISGHKSVSWYQQVLGQGPQFIFQYYEKEERGRGNFPDRFSARQFPNYSSELNVNALLLGDSALYLCASSSTTTILSRTFGSGTRLTVV.

The chain couples TRBV5-4 to TRBJ2-7; D is ambiguous. V was clipped by 0 bases and J by 2 bases, with 12 bases between them. The germline V gene has CDR1 SGHNT and CDR2 YYREEE (reference sequence). This CDR3 contains 15 residues. The chain's CDR3 is CASSLDTSPTYEQYF. CDR3 nucleotide sequence: TGTGCCAGCAGCTTGGATACCAGCCCCACCTACGAGCAGTACTTC.

The genes are TRBV5-1 and TRBJ2-1, with TRBD1 matching over 11 bases. The CDR3 length is 16 residues. Germline assignment: CDR1 SGHRS and CDR2 YFSETQ. V shed 0 bases, J shed 8 bases, and the junction held 7 bases outside the gene matches. The CDR3 here is CASSLAPPGQGDEQFF. Here the CDR3 DNA reads TGCGCCAGCAGCTTGGCTCCCCCGGGACAGGGGGATGAGCAGTTCTTC. Full variable domain (missing parts from reference TRBV5-1 and TRBJ2-1): KAGVTQTPRYLIKTRGQQVTLSCSPISGHRSVSWYQQTPGQGLQFLFEYFSETQRNKGNFPGRFSGRQFSNSRSEMNVSTLELGDSALYLCASSLAPPGQGDEQFFGPGTRLTVL.

This clone was recorded only once. The chain couples TRBV4-1 to TRBJ2-2; perhaps TRBD2 as D (6 bases). Trimming left V 0 bases short and J 0 bases short, with 11 bases between. Germline lookup yields CDR1 MGHRA and CDR2 YSYEKL. The CDR3 covers 17 residues. The CDR3 loop reads CASSQEAGGANTGELFF. The CDR3 coding sequence is TGCGCCAGCAGCCAAGAGGCGGGCGGGGCGAACACCGGGGAGCTGTTTTTT.

This chain uses TRBV28 with TRBJ2-1; 7 bases map to TRBD2. CDR1 and CDR2 (germline): MDHEN, SYDVKM. Trimming removed 6 bases from V and 16 bases from J; junction bases left unmatched: 15. CDR3 length: 13 amino acids. CDR3 sequence (DNA): TGTGCCAGCAGACCTCCTCGGCGGGAGCAGATATTCTTC. Encoded protein: CASRPPRREQIFF.

This chain joins TRBV4-3 and TRBJ2-1; maybe TRBD2 (6 bases). Germline CDR1 is LGHNA and CDR2 is YSLEER. The V end lost 0 bases, the J end lost 7 bases, and 13 bases lay between the germline ends. CDR3 length: 15 residues. The CDR3 nucleotides read TGCGCCAGCAGCCAAGAGCTAGCGAGAGGGAATGAGCAGTTCTTC. The encoded protein is CASSQELARGNEQFF.

This clone occurred once. The chain uses TRBV30 and TRBJ2-2, with a weak D call TRBD2 (7 bases). Germline V lookup: CDR1 GTSNPN, CDR2 SVGIG (reference sequence). This CDR3 is built from 18 residues. V gave up 2 bases and J gave up 0 bases, with 19 bases separating them. CDR3 amino acids: CAWSNRALLASNTGELFF. The CDR3 DNA reads TGTGCCTGGAGTAACAGGGCACTACTAGCGTCGAACACCGGGGAGCTGTTTTTT.

The V gene is TRBV2, the J gene TRBJ1-2; 7 bases line up with TRBD1. Losses at the gene ends were 3 bases for V and 3 bases for J; bases not matched to a gene: 4. Germline V gene data show CDR1 as SNHLY and CDR2 as FYNNEI. The CDR3 has 14 residues. CDR3 sequence: CASSDRDSYYGYTF. For the CDR3, the DNA is TGTGCCAGCAGTGACCGGGACAGTTACTATGGCTACACCTTC.

This rearrangement joins TRBV5-4 to TRBJ2-2; TRBD1 agrees at 9 bases. The CDR3 covers 18 residues. V lost 1 base to trimming and J lost 6 bases; unmatched junction nucleotides: 13. Germline V gene data show CDR1 as SGHNT and CDR2 as YYREEE (reference sequence). CDR3 nucleotide sequence: TGTGCCAGCAGCTTGACCTATTCGGGACAGGGTGTCGCCGGGGAGCTGTTTTTT. It codes for CASSLTYSGQGVAGELFF.

The V gene is TRBV29-1, the J gene TRBJ1-5, with D hard to call. V was cut by 5 bases and J by 7 bases, with 15 bases left in between. CDR1 and CDR2 (germline): SQVTM, ANQGSEA. The CDR3 contains 13 residues. CDR3 DNA: TGCAGCGTTAGCCGGGGAGGGTACCAGCCCCAGCATTTT. Translating gives CSVSRGGYQPQHF.

The chain recombines TRBV18 with TRBJ2-1; a possible D gene is TRBD1 (6 bases). CDR1 is KGHSH, CDR2 LQKENI, per germline. CDR3 size: 15 residues. Deletions cut 6 bases from V and 1 base from J, with 13 bases between. The CDR3 coding sequence is TGTGCCAGCTCCCCGAGGGACAAATCCTACAATGAGCAGTTCTTC. Translating it yields CASSPRDKSYNEQFF.

The chain couples TRBV5-1 to TRBJ2-2, with D hard to call. Per germline, CDR1 SGHRS and CDR2 YFSETQ. The V gene lost 3 bases and the J gene lost 4 bases, with 13 bases spanning the gap. The CDR3 totals 15 residues. The CDR3 sequence is CASSSGNLGTGELFF. The CDR3 region has the DNA TGCGCCAGCAGCTCTGGTAATCTGGGCACCGGGGAGCTGTTTTTT.